The 23 T cell receptor beta chains reported below all come from one sample, sequenced in a study of memory CD4+ T cells and cytomegalovirus serostatus. Some clones are missing from TCRdb's copy, which holds only in-frame ones; the method was immunoSEQ multiplex PCR. The sample consists of 40,000 to 55,000 clones, 76% of them appearing once. Single viable CD3+CD4+CD8-CD45RO+ cells were sorted as the memory CD4+ T cells. The source material was memory CD4+ T cells from blood. These receptors were obtained from an adult in good health and CMV-seronegative.

This chain connects TRBV5-6 to TRBJ2-3, with D unclear. Germline CDR1 is SGHDT and CDR2 is YYEEEE. Trimming removed 4 bases at V and 4 bases at J, with 10 bases between. The CDR3 is 13 amino acids. As DNA, the CDR3 is TGTGCCAGCAGCCTGAACCGAGCAGATACGCAGTATTTT. As protein: CASSLNRADTQYF.

The genes are TRBV27 and TRBJ2-7; no clear D. Trimming cost V 5 bases and J 0 bases, with 11 bases left between them. Germline-derived CDR1 and CDR2 are MNHEY and SMNVEV (reference sequence). This CDR3 is built from 14 residues. The CDR3 loop is CASSLQWGSYEQYF. The CDR3 DNA sequence: TGTGCCAGCAGTCTCCAGTGGGGCTCCTACGAGCAGTACTTC.

Regarding this clone: This CDR3 is also generated by other DNA sequences in the sample. The rearrangement links TRBV5-1 to TRBJ2-2; no reliable D call. CDR3 length equals 16 residues. V lost 2 bases to trimming and J lost 2 bases, with 13 bases between them. Germline assignment: CDR1 SGHRS and CDR2 YFSETQ. CDR3 region: CASSLLSGPNTGELFF. The CDR3 nucleotides are TGCGCCAGCAGCTTATTATCCGGGCCCAACACCGGGGAGCTGTTTTTT.

The chain employs TRBV27 and TRBJ1-2; D might be TRBD1 (5 bases). Germline CDR1 MNHEY, CDR2 SMNVEV (reference sequence). The CDR3 has 15 amino acids. V was clipped by 6 bases and J by 3 bases, with 17 bases between them. CDR3 region: CASSPGPNTDYGYTF. The CDR3 region has the DNA TGTGCCAGCAGCCCAGGGCCCAATACCGACTATGGCTACACCTTC.

The V gene is TRBV30, the J gene TRBJ2-3; TRBD2 matches at 9 bases. Germline V gene sequence: CDR1 GTSNPN, CDR2 SVGIG (reference sequence). There are 14 residues in the CDR3. V lost 1 base, J lost 5 bases, and 4 bases stayed unmatched. CDR3 in DNA: TGTGCCTGGAGTGCAGGCGGGGGGGAAGATACGCAGTATTTT. Protein sequence: CAWSAGGGEDTQYF.

Points on this clone: This sample includes further DNA sequences coding for the same CDR3. This chain connects TRBV7-3 to TRBJ2-5; maybe TRBD1 (5 bases). CDR3 size: 14 residues. The germline V gene has CDR1 SGHTA and CDR2 FQGTGA. Trimming stripped 5 bases from V and 1 base from J, with 11 bases between. The CDR3 coding sequence is TGTGCCAGCAGCCCTACAGGTCTCCAAGAGACCCAGTACTTC. Translated, it gives CASSPTGLQETQYF.

V usage is TRBV5-4 and J usage is TRBJ2-5; 11 bases agree with TRBD2. Germline V gene data show CDR1 as SGHNT and CDR2 as YYREEE (reference sequence). There are 14 residues in the CDR3. Losses at the gene ends were 5 bases for V and 5 bases for J; bases not matched to a gene: 5. CDR3 sequence reads: CASREGLAAETQYF. CDR3 DNA sequence: TGTGCCAGCAGGGAGGGACTAGCGGCGGAGACCCAGTACTTC.

This clone has more than one count but fewer than ten. The chain has TRBV7-2 and TRBJ2-5, with D uncertain. This CDR3 has 13 amino acids. The germline V gene encodes CDR1 SGHTA and CDR2 FQGNSA. V shed 6 bases and J shed 4 bases, with 12 bases lying between them. CDR3 amino acids: CASRSGFLETQYF. CDR3 bases: TGTGCCAGCAGGTCGGGCTTCTTAGAGACCCAGTACTTC.

The gene calls are TRBV5-4 and TRBJ1-1; D remains unclear. Trimming removed 0 bases from V and 1 base from J, with 4 bases in between. In germline, CDR1 is SGHNT, CDR2 YYREEE (reference sequence). The CDR3 is made up of 13 amino acids. CDR3 sequence reads: CASSLARNTEAFF. CDR3 nucleotide sequence: TGTGCCAGCAGCTTGGCCCGGAACACTGAAGCTTTCTTT.

This clone was recorded once. The rearrangement links TRBV5-4 to TRBJ2-1, with a weak D call TRBD2 (7 bases). The CDR3 contains 14 residues. Germline CDR1 is SGHNT and CDR2 is YYREEE (reference sequence). Trimming took off 1 base at V and 8 bases at J, with 13 bases between the two ends. The CDR3, as DNA: TGTGCCAGCAGCTTGTGGGGGGGGCTCGATGAGCAGTTCTTC. Translating it yields CASSLWGGLDEQFF. Full variable domain (rest looked up from reference TRBV5-4 and TRBJ2-1): ETGVTQSPTHLIKTRGQQVTLRCSSQSGHNTVSWYQQALGQGPQFIFQYYREEENGRGNFPPRFSGLQFPNYSSELNVNALELDDSALYLCASSLWGGLDEQFFGPGTRLTVL.

The rearrangement joins TRBV10-3 to TRBJ2-5, with 7 nucleotides matching TRBD1. The CDR3 has 12 residues. V was pared by 10 bases and J by 5 bases, with 7 bases of the junction left unmatched. Per the germline V gene, CDR1 is ENHRY and CDR2 is SYGVKD. The DNA of the CDR3 is TGTGCCACCCAAGGGACAGAGGAGACCCAGTACTTC. Its protein product is CATQGTEETQYF.

The CDR3 bases are TGCGCCAGCAGCTTGGCCTCCAGGCAAGAGACCCAGTACTTC. Translation: CASSLASRQETQYF. This chain uses TRBV5-1 with TRBJ2-5; D is undetermined. This CDR3 spans 14 amino acids. CDR1 is SGHRS, CDR2 YFSETQ, per germline. The V gene lost 0 bases and the J gene lost 2 bases, with 8 bases spanning the gap.

The rearrangement uses TRBV15 and TRBJ1-2, with 10 bases identical to TRBD1. Germline loops: CDR1 LNHNV, CDR2 YYDKDF (reference sequence). The CDR3 spans 16 residues. Trimming cost V 1 base and J 7 bases; bases outside gene matches: 9. In DNA, the CDR3 is TGTGCCACCAGCAGAGTTTTTGGGACAGGGGATCTTGGCTACACCTTC. The encoded protein is CATSRVFGTGDLGYTF.

The chain uses TRBV19 and TRBJ1-4, with 9 bases matching TRBD1. Trimming took 4 bases from V and 10 from J; bases not matched to a gene: 7. There are 14 residues in the CDR3. Germline assignment: CDR1 LNHDA and CDR2 SQIVND (reference sequence). In DNA, the CDR3 is TGTGCCAGTAGTACGGACAGGGGATTGGGAAAACTGTTTTTT. This gives the protein CASSTDRGLGKLFF.

The chain carries TRBV28 and TRBJ2-7; perhaps D is TRBD1 or TRBD2 (5 bases each). The ends were cut back, 5 bases at V and 3 bases at J, with 11 bases in the middle. CDR3 size: 13 residues. Germline V lookup: CDR1 MDHEN, CDR2 SYDVKM. The DNA for the CDR3 is TGTGCCAGCAGTCCGGGACGGAGCTACGAGCAGTACTTC. It yields the protein CASSPGRSYEQYF.

This clone showed up just once. This chain joins TRBV10-3 and TRBJ2-5; no firm D call. The V and J ends lost 3 bases and 5 bases respectively, with 7 bases between them. CDR1 and CDR2 (germline): ENHRY, SYGVKD. The CDR3 covers 12 residues. Written as DNA, the CDR3 is TGTGCCATCAGTGACGGTTATGAGACCCAGTACTTC. This codes for CAISDGYETQYF.

The chain combines TRBV6-1 with TRBJ2-7; D not resolved. The V end lost 11 bases, the J end lost 7 bases, and 15 bases lay between the germline ends. This CDR3 contains 11 residues. Germline CDR1 reads MNHNS; CDR2 reads SASEGT. The CDR3 spells CAPLRPKEQYF. For the CDR3, the DNA is TGTGCCCCCCTCAGGCCCAAAGAGCAGTACTTC.

The chain combines TRBV5-1 with TRBJ1-6; D remains ambiguous. Trimming removed 0 bases from V and 7 bases from J, with 8 bases in between. The CDR3 spans 14 residues. CDR1 SGHRS and CDR2 YFSETQ come from the germline V gene. In DNA, the CDR3 is TGCGCCAGCAGCTTGGGTGGGATCAATTCACCCCTCCACTTT. This gives the protein CASSLGGINSPLHF. Variable domain in full (rest from reference TRBV5-1 and TRBJ1-6): KAGVTQTPRYLIKTRGQQVTLSCSPISGHRSVSWYQQTPGQGLQFLFEYFSETQRNKGNFPGRFSGRQFSNSRSEMNVSTLELGDSALYLCASSLGGINSPLHFGNGTRLTVT.

This chain connects TRBV5-6 to TRBJ2-7; 7 nucleotides match TRBD2. V dropped 4 bases and J dropped 3; count of bases not matched to a gene: 7. CDR1 is SGHDT, CDR2 YYEEEE, per germline. The CDR3 spans 14 residues. CDR3: CASSLGTIDYEQYF. The CDR3 DNA follows: TGTGCCAGCAGCCTCGGGACTATCGACTACGAGCAGTACTTC.

The CDR3 protein is CASSFTNGNTIYF. CDR3 bases: TGTGCCAGCAGTTTCACAAATGGAAACACCATATATTTT. This chain uses TRBV27 with TRBJ1-3, with D unclear. V was shortened by 3 bases and J by 3 bases, with 6 bases between the two germline ends. The CDR3 consists of 13 residues. Germline V gene sequence: CDR1 MNHEY, CDR2 SMNVEV (reference sequence).

The V gene is TRBV9, the J gene TRBJ2-7; 8 bases are shared with TRBD2. Germline V lookup: CDR1 SGDLS, CDR2 YYNGEE. CDR3 size: 14 residues. V gave up 3 bases and J gave up 5 bases; unmatched junction bases: 7. The CDR3 sequence is CASSAHPGGDEQYF. The DNA for the CDR3 is TGTGCCAGCAGCGCCCACCCGGGAGGGGACGAGCAGTACTTC.

V is TRBV5-1 and J is TRBJ1-3; 9 bases match TRBD1. The V segment lost 4 bases and the J segment 4 bases; nucleotides outside the gene matches: 6. The CDR3 sequence is 15 residues long. The V gene's germline CDR1 is SGHRS and CDR2 YFSETQ. The chain's CDR3 is CASSPRTGGGNTIYF. DNA of the CDR3: TGCGCCAGCAGCCCCCGAACAGGGGGCGGAAACACCATATATTTT.

The chain couples TRBV18 to TRBJ1-2, with a tentative D call TRBD1 (6 bases). This CDR3 region has 13 residues. Germline loops: CDR1 KGHSH, CDR2 LQKENI. The V end lost 2 bases, the J end lost 6 bases, and 10 bases lay between the germline ends. For the CDR3, the DNA is TGTGCCAGCTCACCAGGGGGCCCGGATGGCTACACCTTC. Translation gives CASSPGGPDGYTF.